Included here is one T cell receptor (beta chain) sequence, with context. TCR beta CDR3 regions were amplified from RNA transcripts. The HTBI primer set was used in a first-round RT-PCR of the TCR CDR3. One entry per CDR3 protein, called by TCRdb with MiXCR from the multiplex PCR reads. Of around 600,000 distinct CDR3 sequences detected, about 45% appear once; the ten largest clones hold about 7.2%. The sample is drawn from a study of T cells in Graves' hyperthyroidism and ophthalmopathy. This CDR3 is 14 amino acids long. V was cut by 3 bases and J by 4 bases, with 12 bases left in between. Per the germline V gene, CDR1 is SGHTA and CDR2 is FQGNSA. It was uncontrolled infection, other autoimmune disease, pregnancy or lactation that excluded patients. Each diagnosis was grounded in clinical symptoms, serum thyroxine and TRAb, thyroid ultrasound, and orbital computed tomography.

V and J are TRBV7-2 and TRBJ2-5, with TRBD2 as a possible D gene (5 bases). The sample consisted of peripheral blood or thyroid tissue (not recorded which). The sequence was obtained from an adult man with Graves' disease, either hyperthyroidism or ophthalmopathy (not recorded which). This CDR3 reads CASSLTRGGETQYF. The CDR3 region has the DNA TGTGCCAGCAGCTTGACGCGCGGAGGAGAGACCCAGTACTTC.